This T cell receptor (beta chain) was captured in a study of OX40 agonist ivuxolimab in advanced cancers. Study context: Partial responses occurred in three patients (one hepatocellular carcinoma, two cutaneous melanoma).

Trimming at V came to 2 bases and at J to 7 bases, leaving 5 bases not matched to a gene. The germline V gene has CDR1 GTSNPN and CDR2 SVGIG (reference sequence). The CDR3 has 13 amino acids. This clone showed up just once. Produced via immunoSEQ multiplex PCR; TCRdb's table is partial and in-frame only. The sample includes about 46,000 clones, 80% to 85% of them seen just once. This specimen consisted of CD4+ or CD8+ T cells sorted from blood, obtained in a trial of the OX40 agonist ivuxolimab. The chain uses TRBV30 and TRBJ2-7; 10 bases line up with TRBD1. This sequence originates from an adult with an advanced solid tumor such as melanoma, head and neck, liver or kidney cancer. CDR3 DNA: TGTGCCTGGAGTCCGGGACAGGGGAGGGAGCAGTACTTC. Protein product: CAWSPGQGREQYF.